This T cell receptor (beta chain) appears in the sequencing data of a study of T cell changes during pregnancy in multiple sclerosis. V shed 1 base, J shed 3 bases, and the junction held 4 bases outside the gene matches. The CDR3 runs 16 residues. CDR1 MNHEY and CDR2 SMNVEV come from the germline V gene (reference sequence). Only in-frame clones appear in the TCRdb table, and some are missing; sequencing was by immunoSEQ multiplex PCR. The sample shows about 56,000 clones, about 93% of them seen only once. The clonotype comes from a female donor with multiple sclerosis, enrolled in a pregnancy study. The chain has TRBV27 and TRBJ2-3; 10 bases are a match to TRBD2. The sample here was CD4+ T cells from peripheral blood mononuclear cells, taken in the third trimester of pregnancy. CDR3 region: CASSLFSGGPTDTQYF. CDR3 sequence (DNA): TGTGCCAGCAGTTTATTTAGCGGGGGGCCGACAGATACGCAGTATTTT.